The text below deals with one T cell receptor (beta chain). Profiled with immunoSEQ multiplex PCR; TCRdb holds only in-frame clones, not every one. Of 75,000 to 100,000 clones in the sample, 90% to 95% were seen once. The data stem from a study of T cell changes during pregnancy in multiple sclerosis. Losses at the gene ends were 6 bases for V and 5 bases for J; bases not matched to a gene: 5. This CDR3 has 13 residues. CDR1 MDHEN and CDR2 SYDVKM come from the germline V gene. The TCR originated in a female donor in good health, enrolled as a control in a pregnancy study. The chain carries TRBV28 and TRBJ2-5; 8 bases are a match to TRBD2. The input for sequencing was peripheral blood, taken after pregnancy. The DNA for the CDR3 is TGTGCCAGCAGACGCGGGGGGCCGGAGACCCAGTACTTC. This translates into CASRRGGPETQYF.